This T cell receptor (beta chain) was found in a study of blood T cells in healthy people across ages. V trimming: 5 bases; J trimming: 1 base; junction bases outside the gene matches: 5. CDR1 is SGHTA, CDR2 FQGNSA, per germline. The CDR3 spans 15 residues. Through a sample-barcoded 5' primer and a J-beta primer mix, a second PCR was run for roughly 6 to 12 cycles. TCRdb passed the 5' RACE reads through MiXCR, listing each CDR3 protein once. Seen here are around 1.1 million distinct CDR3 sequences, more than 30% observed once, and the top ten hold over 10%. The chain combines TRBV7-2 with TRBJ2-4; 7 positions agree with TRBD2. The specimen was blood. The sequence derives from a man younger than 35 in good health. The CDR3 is CASSPYSGAKNIQYF. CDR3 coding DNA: TGTGCCAGCAGCCCGTATAGCGGGGCCAAAAACATTCAGTACTTC.